These 17 T cell receptor beta chains came from one sample sequenced in a study of cytomegalovirus exposure and HLA in healthy donors. Primers included in the PCR were 60 Vbeta and 13 Jbeta primers. Profiled with immunoSEQ multiplex PCR; TCRdb holds only in-frame clones, not every one. Found here are a few hundred thousand clones, around 80% of them singletons; the top ten hold 2.9%. Sample: PBMCs. The receptors stem from a man aged 30-40 years in good health and CMV-seronegative.

This chain joins TRBV9 and TRBJ2-1, with a tentative D call TRBD2 (5 bases). Germline V gene sequence: CDR1 SGDLS, CDR2 YYNGEE. The CDR3 sequence is 16 residues long. V gave up 0 bases and J gave up 5 bases, with 15 bases separating them. The CDR3 region is CASSVATRARDNEQFF. The CDR3 coding sequence is TGTGCCAGCAGCGTAGCTACGAGGGCGCGAGACAATGAGCAGTTCTTC.

The chain has TRBV28 and TRBJ2-2; D possibly corresponds to TRBD2 (6 bases). This CDR3 is built from 16 residues. The V gene's germline CDR1 is MDHEN and CDR2 SYDVKM. The V end was cut by 5 bases, the J end by 1 base, with 14 bases between. The DNA for the CDR3 is TGTGCCAGCAGTCGCGCCGGGACTGTGAACACCGGGGAGCTGTTTTTT. Its protein product is CASSRAGTVNTGELFF.

The V and J genes are TRBV2 and TRBJ1-6; D gene unclear. This CDR3 is built from 15 residues. V dropped 5 bases and J dropped 8 bases, with 16 bases sitting between them. Germline V gene lookup returns CDR1 SNHLY and CDR2 FYNNEI. The CDR3 DNA is TGTGCCAGCAGTATAGTAGAGGGTGTTCATTCACCCCTCCACTTT. This translates into CASSIVEGVHSPLHF.

The chain couples TRBV5-4 to TRBJ1-3; 11 nucleotides match TRBD1. V lost 4 bases to trimming and J lost 4 bases; unmatched junction nucleotides: 4. CDR1 and CDR2 from the germline V gene are SGHNT and YYREEE (reference sequence). This CDR3 contains 15 residues. Here the CDR3 reads CASSKDRGQGNTIYF. The CDR3 nucleotides are TGTGCCAGCAGCAAGGACAGGGGGCAAGGAAACACCATATATTTT. The variable domain in full, with the rest retrieved from reference TRBV5-4 and TRBJ1-3, is ETGVTQSPTHLIKTRGQQVTLRCSSQSGHNTVSWYQQALGQGPQFIFQYYREEENGRGNFPPRFSGLQFPNYSSELNVNALELDDSALYLCASSKDRGQGNTIYFGEGSWLTVV.

The V and J genes are TRBV28 and TRBJ2-7; weak D call: TRBD2 (6 bases). Germline lookup yields CDR1 MDHEN and CDR2 SYDVKM. The ends were cut back, 0 bases at V and 6 bases at J, with 12 bases in the middle. This CDR3 has 14 amino acids. The CDR3 reads CASSLWLGGAEQYF. The CDR3 DNA is TGTGCCAGCAGTTTATGGCTGGGAGGCGCCGAGCAGTACTTC.

The V and J genes are TRBV13 and TRBJ1-1; unclear D gene. The germline V and J ends were trimmed by 5 bases and 0 bases, with 7 bases remaining between them. The CDR3 totals 13 residues. Germline V gives CDR1 PRHDT, CDR2 FYEKMQ (reference sequence). As DNA, the CDR3 is TGTGCCAGCAGCCGAGGTTTGAACACTGAAGCTTTCTTT. Amino acids: CASSRGLNTEAFF.

This clone has just a few counts. The chain employs TRBV28 and TRBJ2-2, with D unresolved. V was pared by 2 bases and J by 6 bases, with 7 bases between. Germline loops: CDR1 MDHEN, CDR2 SYDVKM. The CDR3 contains 13 residues. The CDR3 nucleotides read TGTGCCAGCAGTTTAGAGGTCGCCGGGGAGCTGTTTTTT. This codes for CASSLEVAGELFF.

V is TRBV5-1 and J is TRBJ2-5, with 10 bases fitting TRBD1. Trimming removed 2 bases from V and 3 bases from J; junction bases left unmatched: 1. The CDR3 sequence is 14 residues long. The germline V gene encodes CDR1 SGHRS and CDR2 YFSETQ. The CDR3 nucleotides are TGCGCCAGCAGCTTCGGGACAGGGGAAGAGACCCAGTACTTC. This gives the protein CASSFGTGEETQYF.

The chain joins TRBV11-2 to TRBJ1-6, with 7 bases that match TRBD1. Germline values: CDR1 SGHAT, CDR2 FQNNGV. With 6 bases clipped from V and 5 bases from J, the junction kept 10 bases outside the gene matches. The CDR3 covers 16 residues. The CDR3 DNA is TGTGCCAGCAGGACCAAAAGGGGGCTGGATAATTCACCCCTCCACTTT. Translated: CASRTKRGLDNSPLHF.

The V call is TRBV18, the J call TRBJ2-2; TRBD1 matches at 7 bases. The V gene end was trimmed by 5 bases and the J gene end by 11 bases; junction bases not matched to a gene: 14. This CDR3 has 15 amino acids. Germline V gene sequence: CDR1 KGHSH, CDR2 LQKENI. The CDR3 sequence is CASSGDSQKYQELFF. Written as DNA, the CDR3 is TGTGCCAGCTCAGGGGACAGCCAAAAATACCAAGAGCTGTTTTTT. Full variable domain (rest looked up from reference TRBV18 and TRBJ2-2): NAGVMQNPRHLVRRRGQEARLRCSPMKGHSHVYWYRQLPEEGLKFMVYLQKENIIDESGMPKERFSAEFPKEGPSILRIQQVVRGDSAAYFCASSGDSQKYQELFFGEGSRLTVL.

The chain links TRBV4-3 to TRBJ2-1; D may be TRBD2 (6 bases). The CDR3 has 17 residues. Per germline, CDR1 LGHNA and CDR2 YSLEER. Trimming pared 3 bases from V and 4 bases from J, leaving 19 bases between. The CDR3 protein is CASSHYPGTASYNEQFF. The CDR3 DNA is TGCGCCAGCAGCCATTACCCCGGGACTGCCTCTTACAATGAGCAGTTCTTC.

Only one count was recorded for this clone. Sequence at one end of the junction differs from germline and may be a read error. Other DNA sequences in this specimen translate into the identical CDR3. The chain carries TRBV4-1 and TRBJ1-4; 8 nucleotides align to TRBD1. Germline V gives CDR1 MGHRA, CDR2 YSYEKL. The CDR3 runs to 16 residues. The CDR3 sequence: CSSSQGRGTGGEKLFF. Written as DNA, the CDR3 is TGCTCCAGCAGCCAAGGAAGGGGCACAGGGGGTGAAAAACTGTTTTTT.

This chain joins TRBV10-1 and TRBJ2-5; TRBD2 aligns across 14 bases. This CDR3 spans 14 amino acids. The germline V gene has CDR1 WNHNN and CDR2 SYGVQD (reference sequence). The junction had 5 bases not matched to a gene; V was cut back by 6 bases and J by 8 bases. The CDR3 loop reads CASSAGLAGETQYF. The CDR3 nucleotides read TGCGCCAGCAGCGCGGGACTAGCGGGGGAAACCCAGTACTTC.

This clone was seen a single time. J is TRBJ2-5 and V is TRBV19; a weak D match, TRBD1 (5 bases). This CDR3 is built from 17 residues. Between the trimmed V and J ends, which lost 4 bases and 0 bases, there was a span of 18 bases. Germline CDR1 LNHDA, CDR2 SQIVND (reference sequence). Here the CDR3 reads CASSSLRPTDYQETQYF. CDR3 nucleotides: TGTGCCAGTAGTAGCCTCCGACCGACAGATTACCAAGAGACCCAGTACTTC.

CDR3 sequence: CASSVAITSGGGEQFF. CDR3 DNA sequence: TGTGCCAGCAGCGTAGCTATTACTAGCGGGGGGGGTGAGCAGTTCTTC. The V and J genes are TRBV9 and TRBJ2-1; 13 bases are shared with TRBD2. Per germline, CDR1 SGDLS and CDR2 YYNGEE. The CDR3 spans 16 residues. J lost 9 bases, V lost 0 bases, and 6 bases had no gene match.

The chain links TRBV4-3 to TRBJ2-7, with 10 bases fitting TRBD1. This CDR3 region has 17 residues. Germline loops: CDR1 LGHNA, CDR2 YSLEER. Germline trimming cut 0 bases from V and 5 bases from J; bases unmatched to any gene: 10. The CDR3 DNA reads TGCGCCAGCAGCCAAGATTTTGGACAGGGGGTTATGGACGAGCAGTACTTC. It is translated as CASSQDFGQGVMDEQYF.

CDR3 in amino acids: CASRQSSYNSPLHF. CDR3 coding DNA: TGTGCCAGCAGACAGAGCTCCTATAATTCACCCCTCCACTTT. The J gene is TRBJ1-6, the V gene TRBV6-5; D ambiguous. The CDR3 is made up of 14 amino acids. Trimming took off 6 bases at V and 0 bases at J, with 6 bases between the two ends. Germline V gene data show CDR1 as MNHEY and CDR2 as SVGAGI.